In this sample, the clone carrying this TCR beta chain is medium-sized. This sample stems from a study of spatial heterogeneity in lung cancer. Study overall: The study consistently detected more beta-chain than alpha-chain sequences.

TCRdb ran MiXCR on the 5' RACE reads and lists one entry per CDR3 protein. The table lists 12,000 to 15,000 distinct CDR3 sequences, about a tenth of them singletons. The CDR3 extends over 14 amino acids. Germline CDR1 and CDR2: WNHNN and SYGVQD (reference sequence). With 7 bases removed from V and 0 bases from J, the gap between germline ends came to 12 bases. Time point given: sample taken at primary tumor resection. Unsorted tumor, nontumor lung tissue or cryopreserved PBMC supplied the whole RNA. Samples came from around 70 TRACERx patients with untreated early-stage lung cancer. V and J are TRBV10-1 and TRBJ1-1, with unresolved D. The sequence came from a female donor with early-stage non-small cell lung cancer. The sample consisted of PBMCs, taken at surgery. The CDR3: CASKTKSMNTEAFF. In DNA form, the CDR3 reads TGCGCCAGCAAGACTAAGTCGATGAACACTGAAGCTTTCTTT.